The 13 T cell receptor beta chains in this list originate from one sample, sequenced in a study of T cell responses to AZD1222 COVID-19 vaccine. The assay was immunoSEQ multiplex PCR, and TCRdb's table has in-frame clones only and misses some. The sample has 100,000 to 150,000 clones, 90% seen once. This specimen was peripheral blood, taken on day 0 of MenACWY control vaccination. All receptors come from an adult in good health.

This chain connects TRBV7-9 to TRBJ2-7, with a tentative D call TRBD1 (6 bases). The V gene lost 5 bases and the J gene lost 1 base, with 18 bases spanning the gap. The CDR3 runs to 16 residues. Looked up from germline, CDR1 is SEHNR and CDR2 is FQNEAQ (reference sequence). This CDR3 reads CASSLNLGDRSYEQYF. Written as DNA, the CDR3 is TGTGCCAGCAGCCTCAACCTCGGCGACAGGTCCTACGAGCAGTACTTC.

The V call is TRBV28, the J call TRBJ1-1; perhaps TRBD1 as D (6 bases). The CDR3 covers 13 residues. CDR1 and CDR2 from the germline V gene are MDHEN and SYDVKM. V was cut by 5 bases and J by 5 bases, with 12 bases left in between. CDR3 DNA sequence: TGTGCCAGCAGTCTCCGACAGGTGACTGAAGCTTTCTTT. Its protein is CASSLRQVTEAFF.

This chain joins TRBV5-1 and TRBJ2-5; D possibly corresponds to TRBD2 (5 bases). Trimming shortened V by 5 bases and J by 4 bases, and 9 bases separated the two germline ends. Germline CDR1 reads SGHRS; CDR2 reads YFSETQ. The CDR3 consists of 12 residues. CDR3 sequence: CASSFEGETQYF. DNA for the CDR3: TGCGCCAGCAGTTTCGAGGGAGAGACCCAGTACTTC.

The chain has TRBV27 and TRBJ2-3; D is unresolved. This CDR3 spans 12 amino acids. CDR1 MNHEY and CDR2 SMNVEV come from the germline V gene (reference sequence). Trimming cost V 5 bases and J 7 bases, with 10 bases left between them. CDR3 loop: CASSLPGHTQYF. In DNA form, the CDR3 reads TGTGCCAGCAGTCTGCCCGGCCATACGCAGTATTTT.

The chain joins TRBV7-2 to TRBJ1-2; possibly TRBD1 for D (5 bases). Germline V gives CDR1 SGHTA, CDR2 FQGNSA. V dropped 3 bases and J dropped 4 bases, with 9 bases sitting between them. The CDR3 length is 13 residues. The CDR3 is CASSFSGTYGYTF. The CDR3, as DNA: TGTGCCAGCAGCTTTTCCGGGACCTATGGCTACACCTTC.

The rearrangement joins TRBV7-9 to TRBJ2-7; 8 bases are shared with TRBD1. Per germline, CDR1 SEHNR and CDR2 FQNEAQ (reference sequence). The CDR3 runs to 15 residues. Trimming removed 5 bases from V and 6 bases from J; junction bases left unmatched: 12. The CDR3 reads CASSGLGQATAEQYF. Here the CDR3 DNA reads TGTGCCAGCAGCGGACTGGGACAGGCAACCGCCGAGCAGTACTTC.

This chain uses TRBV5-5 with TRBJ2-7; 10 bases agree with TRBD2. This CDR3 has 14 residues. J was trimmed by 2 bases and V by 7 bases; bases with no gene match: 6. In germline, CDR1 is SGHKS, CDR2 YYEKEE (reference sequence). The CDR3 DNA reads as TGTGCCAGCTCGGTTCTAGCGGGAGCCTACGAGCAGTACTTC. Its protein is CASSVLAGAYEQYF.

The chain recombines TRBV18 with TRBJ2-7, with unresolved D. Trimming removed 3 bases from V and 3 bases from J, with 15 bases in between. Looked up from germline, CDR1 is KGHSH and CDR2 is LQKENI. CDR3 size: 15 residues. As DNA, the CDR3 is TGTGCCAGCTCACCCCCCTCGCGAGCGAACTACGAGCAGTACTTC. Protein: CASSPPSRANYEQYF.

CDR3 in amino acids: CASSLGNERLIPRHEQFF. The CDR3 nucleotides are TGTGCCAGCAGCTTAGGAAATGAGCGGCTTATCCCTCGCCATGAGCAGTTCTTC. The chain joins TRBV7-6 to TRBJ2-1; a possible D gene is TRBD2 (5 bases). The CDR3 length is 18 residues. The germline gives CDR1 SGHVS, CDR2 FNYEAQ. V was trimmed by 1 base and J by 8 bases, leaving 24 bases between them.

V and J are TRBV7-9 and TRBJ1-1; D is uncertain. Looked up from germline, CDR1 is SEHNR and CDR2 is FQNEAQ (reference sequence). This CDR3 region has 14 residues. Trimming removed 5 bases at V and 6 bases at J, with 16 bases between. DNA of the CDR3: TGTGCCAGCAGCGAGCCCATCGGGTCCCCTGAAGCTTTCTTT. Translated, it gives CASSEPIGSPEAFF. The full variable domain, in which reference TRBV7-9 and TRBJ1-1 provide the parts outside the CDR3, is DTGVSQNPRHKITKRGQNVTFRCDPISEHNRLYWYRQTLGQGPEFLTYFQNEAQLEKSRLLSDRFSAERPKGSFSTLEIQRTEQGDSAMYLCASSEPIGSPEAFFGQGTRLTVV.

This clone was picked up many times. The chain links TRBV2 to TRBJ1-3; 8 bases align to TRBD1. The CDR3 has 15 amino acids. Losses at the gene ends were 5 bases for V and 0 bases for J; bases not matched to a gene: 3. Germline V gene lookup returns CDR1 SNHLY and CDR2 FYNNEI. CDR3 amino acids: CASSQGQGSGNTIYF. The DNA for the CDR3 is TGTGCCAGCAGTCAAGGACAGGGCTCTGGAAACACCATATATTTT.

This clone was recorded once. The V and J genes are TRBV21-1 and TRBJ1-2. TRBV21-1 represents a pseudogene. There are 17 residues in the CDR3. DNA of the CDR3: TGTGCCAGCAGCTCGACTGGCTTCGGGACCGCTCACTATGGCTACACCTTC. Its translation is CASSSTGFGTAHYGYTF.

The chain combines TRBV19 with TRBJ2-1; TRBD2 might be the D (5 bases). V was cut by 7 bases and J by 0 bases, with 13 bases left in between. Germline V gene data show CDR1 as LNHDA and CDR2 as SQIVND (reference sequence). This CDR3 contains 15 residues. The CDR3 is CASKDQRNSYNEQFF. The DNA for the CDR3 is TGTGCCAGTAAGGACCAGCGGAACTCCTACAATGAGCAGTTCTTC. Full variable domain (remainder filled in from reference TRBV19 and TRBJ2-1): DGGITQSPKYLFRKEGQNVTLSCEQNLNHDAMYWYRQDPGQGLRLIYYSQIVNDFQKGDIAEGYSVSREKKESFPLTVTSAQKNPTAFYLCASKDQRNSYNEQFFGPGTRLTVL.